These 4 T cell receptor beta chains came from one sample sequenced in a study of vaccination and CD4 T cells after COVID-19. As to treatment: approximately nine-day PBMC culture with coronavirus spike peptide pools or control peptides (ViraFEST assay). Investigators obtained the unexposed donor's CD4+ T cells before the COVID-19 pandemic (2011-2018). Their specific antigens are unknown. The Oncomine TCR Beta short-read assay sequenced DNA from cultured CD4+ T cells. The genomic DNA was obtained from cultured CD4+ T cells by extraction with the QIAamp micro DNA kit. TCRdb used MiXCR to reprocess the PCR reads, holding one entry per CDR3 protein. The data hold 8,500 to 13,000 distinct CDR3 sequences, with just under 30% observed a single time. Sequenced material: CD4+ T cells from blood, cultured in vitro. The receptors derive from a human donor in good health.

The J gene is TRBJ1-6, the V gene TRBV4-3; no clear D gene. Germline CDR1 reads LGHNA; CDR2 reads YSLEER. CDR3 length equals 15 residues. Trimming shortened V by 1 base and J by 8 bases, and 12 bases separated the two germline ends. In DNA, the CDR3 is TGCGCCAGCAGCCAAGCAACGTTGAATGATTCACCCCTCCACTTT. Its translation is CASSQATLNDSPLHF.

This clonotype showed up just a few times. The V gene is TRBV7-8, the J gene TRBJ2-7; the D gene is possibly TRBD2 (6 bases). This CDR3 is built from 15 residues. V lost 1 base to trimming and J lost 0 bases, with 10 bases between them. Germline loops: CDR1 SGHVS, CDR2 FQNEAQ. The CDR3 here is CASSLVGGASYEQYF. CDR3 DNA sequence: TGTGCCAGCAGCTTAGTAGGAGGGGCCTCCTACGAGCAGTACTTC. The variable domain in full, completed from reference TRBV7-8 and TRBJ2-7, reads GAGVSQSPRYKVAKRGQDVALRCDPISGHVSLFWYQQALGQGPEFLTYFQNEAQLDKSGLPSDRFFAERPEGSVSTLKIQRTQQEDSAVYLCASSLVGGASYEQYFGPGTRLTVT.

This rearrangement joins TRBV7-2 to TRBJ2-5; perhaps TRBD2 as D (6 bases). With 5 bases removed from V and 3 bases from J, the gap between germline ends came to 22 bases. The CDR3 contains 17 residues. The germline CDR1 and CDR2 sequences are SGHTA and FQGNSA. CDR3 DNA sequence: TGTGCCAGCAGCCTTTTTCTACGGGGGTGGGGCGAAGAGACCCAGTACTTC. Amino acid sequence: CASSLFLRGWGEETQYF.

This chain uses TRBV29-1 with TRBJ1-2; D perhaps matches TRBD1 (6 bases). The V end lost 8 bases, the J end lost 4 bases, and 14 bases lay between the germline ends. The CDR3 totals 12 residues. Germline V gene data show CDR1 as SQVTM and CDR2 as ANQGSEA. This chain's CDR3 is CSRTAIFYGYTF. CDR3 bases: TGCAGCCGGACAGCGATCTTCTATGGCTACACCTTC. Full variable domain (remainder filled in from reference TRBV29-1 and TRBJ1-2): SAVISQKPSRDICQRGTSLTIQCQVDSQVTMMFWYRQQPGQSLTLIATANQGSEATYESGFVIDKFPISRPNLTFSTLTVSNMSPEDSSIYLCSRTAIFYGYTFGSGTRLTVV.